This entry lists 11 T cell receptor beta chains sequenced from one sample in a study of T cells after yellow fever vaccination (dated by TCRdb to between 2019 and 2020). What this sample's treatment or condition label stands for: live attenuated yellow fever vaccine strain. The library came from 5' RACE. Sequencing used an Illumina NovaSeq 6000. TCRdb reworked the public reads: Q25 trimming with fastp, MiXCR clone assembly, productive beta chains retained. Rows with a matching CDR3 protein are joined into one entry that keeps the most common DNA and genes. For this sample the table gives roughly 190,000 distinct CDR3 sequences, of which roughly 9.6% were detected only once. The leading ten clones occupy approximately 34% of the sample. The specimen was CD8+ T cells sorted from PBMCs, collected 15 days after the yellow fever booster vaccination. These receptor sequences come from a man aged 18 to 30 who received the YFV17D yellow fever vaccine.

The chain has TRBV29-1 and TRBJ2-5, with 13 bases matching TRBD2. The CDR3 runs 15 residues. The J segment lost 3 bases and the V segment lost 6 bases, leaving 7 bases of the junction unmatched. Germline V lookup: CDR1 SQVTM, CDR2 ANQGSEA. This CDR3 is CSVLLAGGRKETQYF. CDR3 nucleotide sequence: TGCAGCGTACTACTAGCGGGGGGGCGAAAAGAGACCCAGTACTTC.

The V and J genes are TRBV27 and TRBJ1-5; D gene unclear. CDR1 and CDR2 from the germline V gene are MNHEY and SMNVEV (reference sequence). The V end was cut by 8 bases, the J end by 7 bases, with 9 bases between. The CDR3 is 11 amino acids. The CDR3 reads CASGERQPQHF. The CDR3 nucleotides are TGTGCCAGCGGTGAGAGGCAGCCCCAGCATTTT.

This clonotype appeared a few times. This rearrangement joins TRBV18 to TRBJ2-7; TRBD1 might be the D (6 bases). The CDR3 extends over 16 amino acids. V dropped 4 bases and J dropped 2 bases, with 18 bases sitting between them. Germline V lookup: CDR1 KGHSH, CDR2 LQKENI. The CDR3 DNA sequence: TGTGCCAGCTCACTCCGAACAGGGTTAAGGCCCTACGAGCAGTACTTC. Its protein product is CASSLRTGLRPYEQYF.

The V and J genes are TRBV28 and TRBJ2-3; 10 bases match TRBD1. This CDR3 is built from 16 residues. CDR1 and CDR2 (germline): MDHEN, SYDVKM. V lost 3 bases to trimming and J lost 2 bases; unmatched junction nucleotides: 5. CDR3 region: CASSLVGTGVTDTQYF. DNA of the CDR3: TGTGCCAGCAGTTTGGTGGGGACAGGGGTCACAGATACGCAGTATTTT.

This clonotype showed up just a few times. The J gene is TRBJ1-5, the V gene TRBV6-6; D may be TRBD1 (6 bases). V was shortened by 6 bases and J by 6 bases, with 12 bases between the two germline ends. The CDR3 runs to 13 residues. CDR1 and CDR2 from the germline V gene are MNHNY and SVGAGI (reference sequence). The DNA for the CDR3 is TGTGCCAGCAGCGAACAGGGACCTCAGCCCCAGCATTTT. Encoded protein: CASSEQGPQPQHF.

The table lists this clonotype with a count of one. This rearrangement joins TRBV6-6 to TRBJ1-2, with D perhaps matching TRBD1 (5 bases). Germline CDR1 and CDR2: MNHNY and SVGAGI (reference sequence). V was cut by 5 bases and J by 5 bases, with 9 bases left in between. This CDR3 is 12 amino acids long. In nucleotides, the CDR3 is TGTGCCAGCAGTGCGGGACTATATGGCTACACCTTC. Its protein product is CASSAGLYGYTF.

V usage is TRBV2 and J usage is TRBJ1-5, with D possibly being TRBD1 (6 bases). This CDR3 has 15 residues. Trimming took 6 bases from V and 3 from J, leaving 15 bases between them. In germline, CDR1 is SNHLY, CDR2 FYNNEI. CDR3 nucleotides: TGTGCCAGCAGGCCACAGGGTTCCCACAATCAGCCCCAGCATTTT. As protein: CASRPQGSHNQPQHF.

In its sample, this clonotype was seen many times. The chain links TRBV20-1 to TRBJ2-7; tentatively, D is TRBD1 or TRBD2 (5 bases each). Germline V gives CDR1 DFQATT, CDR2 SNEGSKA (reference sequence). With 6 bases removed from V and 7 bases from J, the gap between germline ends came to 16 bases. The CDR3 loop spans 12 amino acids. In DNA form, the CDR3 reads TGCAGTGCCACCGGACTGGGGGTAGAGCAGTACTTC. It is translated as CSATGLGVEQYF.

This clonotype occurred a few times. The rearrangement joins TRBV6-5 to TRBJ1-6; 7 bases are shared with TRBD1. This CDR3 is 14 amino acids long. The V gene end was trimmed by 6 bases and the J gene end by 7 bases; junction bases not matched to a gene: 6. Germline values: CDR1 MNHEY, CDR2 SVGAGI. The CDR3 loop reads CASSSGGANSPLHF. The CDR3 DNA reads TGTGCCAGCAGCTCAGGGGGTGCGAATTCACCCCTCCACTTT.

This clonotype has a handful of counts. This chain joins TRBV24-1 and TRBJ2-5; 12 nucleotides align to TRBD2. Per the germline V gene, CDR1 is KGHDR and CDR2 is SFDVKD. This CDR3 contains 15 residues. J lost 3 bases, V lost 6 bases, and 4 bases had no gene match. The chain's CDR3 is CATSSGLAGKETQYF. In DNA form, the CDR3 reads TGTGCCACCAGTTCGGGACTAGCGGGTAAAGAGACCCAGTACTTC.

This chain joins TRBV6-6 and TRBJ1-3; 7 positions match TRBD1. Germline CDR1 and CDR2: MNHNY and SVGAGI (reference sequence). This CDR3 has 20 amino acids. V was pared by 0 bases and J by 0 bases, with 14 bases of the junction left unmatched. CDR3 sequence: CASSYSPETGYLSSGNTIYF. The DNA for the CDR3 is TGTGCCAGCAGTTACTCCCCTGAGACAGGGTATTTAAGCTCTGGAAACACCATATATTTT.